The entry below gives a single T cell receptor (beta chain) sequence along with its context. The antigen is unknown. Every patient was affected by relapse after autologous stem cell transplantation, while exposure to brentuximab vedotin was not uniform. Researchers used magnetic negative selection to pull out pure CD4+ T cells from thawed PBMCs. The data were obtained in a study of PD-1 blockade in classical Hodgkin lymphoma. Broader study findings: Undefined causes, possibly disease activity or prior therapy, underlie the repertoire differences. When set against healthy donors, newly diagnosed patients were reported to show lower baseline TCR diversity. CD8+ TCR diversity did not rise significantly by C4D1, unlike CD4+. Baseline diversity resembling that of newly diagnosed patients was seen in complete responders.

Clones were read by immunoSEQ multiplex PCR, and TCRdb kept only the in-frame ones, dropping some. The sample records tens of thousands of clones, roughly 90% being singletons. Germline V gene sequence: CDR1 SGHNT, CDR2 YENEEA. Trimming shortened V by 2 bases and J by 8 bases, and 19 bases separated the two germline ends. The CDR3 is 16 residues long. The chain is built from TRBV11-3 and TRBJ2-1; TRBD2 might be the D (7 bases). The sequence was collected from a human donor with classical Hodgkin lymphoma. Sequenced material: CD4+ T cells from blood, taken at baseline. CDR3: CASSLLQGGTSDEQFF. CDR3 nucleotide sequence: TGTGCCAGCAGCTTACTACAGGGAGGGACAAGCGATGAGCAGTTCTTC.